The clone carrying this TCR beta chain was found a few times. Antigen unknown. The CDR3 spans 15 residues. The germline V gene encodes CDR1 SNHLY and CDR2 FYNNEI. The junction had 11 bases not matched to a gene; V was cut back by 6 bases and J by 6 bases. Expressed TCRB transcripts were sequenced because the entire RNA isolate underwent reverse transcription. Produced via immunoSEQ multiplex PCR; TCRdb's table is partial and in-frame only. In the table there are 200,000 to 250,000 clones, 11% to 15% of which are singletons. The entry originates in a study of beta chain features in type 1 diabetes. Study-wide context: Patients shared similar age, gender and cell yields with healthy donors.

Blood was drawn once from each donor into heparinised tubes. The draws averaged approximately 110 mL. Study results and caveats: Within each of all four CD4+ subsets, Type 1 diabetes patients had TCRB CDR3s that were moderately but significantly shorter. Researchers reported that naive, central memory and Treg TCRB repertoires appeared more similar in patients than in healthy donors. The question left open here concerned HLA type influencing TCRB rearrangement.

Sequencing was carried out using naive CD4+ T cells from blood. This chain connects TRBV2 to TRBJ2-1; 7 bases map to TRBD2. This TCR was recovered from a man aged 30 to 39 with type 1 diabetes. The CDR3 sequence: CASSALAVGLNEQFF. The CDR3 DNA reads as TGTGCCAGCAGCGCTCTAGCGGTAGGCCTCAATGAGCAGTTCTTC.